Described below is a single TCR beta chain sequence and its context. This clonotype was counted ten times or more. The target of this receptor is not known. No per-base quality is available; no much larger clone lies one base away. A patient counted as having stable Graves' hyperthyroidism if no progression to ophthalmopathy occurred over 18 months of follow-up. Hyperthyroidism patients were newly diagnosed, had a disease duration of under 2 months, and were aged 18 to 65 years. The study excluded patients with uncontrolled infections, other autoimmune diseases, pregnancy or lactation. Diagnoses were established on the basis of clinical symptoms, serum thyroxine and TRAb, thyroid ultrasound, and orbital computed tomography. PBMCs were separated from 7.5 to 10 ml of fresh peripheral blood using Ficoll-Paque density gradient centrifugation. Trizol reagent was used to extract total RNA, and RNA quality was then checked on an Agilent 2100 Bioanalyzer.

The sample originates from a study of T cells in Graves' hyperthyroidism and ophthalmopathy (dated by TCRdb to between 2018 and 2020). Regarding the complete study: Peripheral blood was collected at initial diagnosis, before any treatment. In addition, the study compared T-cell repertoires in thyroid tissue and in blood from about six Graves' hyperthyroidism patients. To identify TCR V-J signatures that set the groups apart, the researchers used a discovery cohort of about a hundred patients, made up of 40 to 45 with Graves' ophthalmopathy and some 60 with stable Graves' hyperthyroidism. The paper describes TCR Vbeta CDR3 sequencing of around 130 peripheral blood samples, made up of 43 ophthalmopathy patients, roughly 75 hyperthyroidism patients and about 17 progressor patients. The 100 discovery patients were randomly split 7:3 into training and test sets. An independent validation cohort of around 19 hyperthyroidism patients and 17 patients who later progressed to ophthalmopathy tested prospective prediction of ophthalmopathy. After blood sampling, hyperthyroidism patients were treated with methimazole at a starting dose of 30 mg daily, and ophthalmopathy patients were treated with high-dose intravenous methylprednisolone.

Based on the germline V gene (reference sequence), the CDR1 and CDR2 sequences are MNHEY and SMNVEV. The junction shows trimming of 4 bases on V and 9 bases on J, plus 16 bases between the germline ends. The CDR3 contains 15 residues, cysteine and phenylalanine counted. This entry keeps only the CDR3 DNA: 45 bases, framed from base 1. Overall results and qualifications from the work: Sample size was not statistically predetermined, and blinding of investigators to group allocation was not performed. Ophthalmopathy was separated from stable hyperthyroidism by a 13 V-J signature model, with around 90% sensitivity and roughly 81% specificity obtained in cross-validation and 80%/75% obtained in testing. In validation, progression to ophthalmopathy was predicted by the model with approximately 67% sensitivity and 72% to 80% specificity, a median of about 6 months before onset. Most expanded thyroid clonotypes (frequency above 0.001) were also found in blood, which suggests that blood repertoires may mirror thyroid immune responses.

The TCR beta CDR3 regions were amplified from the RNA transcripts. A first-round RT-PCR of the TCR CDR3 used the HTBI primer set with the Qiagen OneStep RT-PCR kit. Libraries were constructed in a second round of multiplex PCR, after which size selection and purification were carried out. Libraries were sequenced paired-end with 100 bp reads on an Illumina HiSeq2000. Per the original workflow: Raw data were processed with SOAPnuke, discarding reads with adapters, uncalled bases, mean Phred below 15, or no exact constant-primer or identifier match. COPE v1.2.5 was used to merge the high-quality paired reads, and each unique nucleotide sequence was defined as a clonotype. MiTCR v1.1 was used to align the clonotypes against IMGT TRBV, TRBD and TRBJ reference segments. Only V-J combinations with frequency above 0.0001, covering 99% to 99.2% of repertoires, were analysed. The TCS score was defined as F50 (clonal expansion) divided by E x V (chaos), with BLOSUM62-based TCRdist calculated between CDR3 peptides within each V-J. Welch's t-statistics and random forest reduced some 510 V-J features to roughly 13, which were used in a naive Bayes classifier (R e1071). Clones were called with MiXCR by TCRdb after fastp trimmed the public reads at Q25, and only in-frame beta chains were retained. Each record represents a unique CDR3 protein, reported with the most common genes and DNA among its rows. The V and J calls were not made by the authors but by TCRdb's processing. Counted in this sample were 400,000 to 500,000 distinct CDR3 sequences; approximately 14% of them appeared once. Around a sixth of the sample is held by the ten biggest clonotypes.

The specimen sequenced was blood. This TCR was sampled from a woman aged 18-29 years with Graves' hyperthyroidism. The sequence links TRBV27 to TRBJ1-6; the D segment could be TRBD1, given 5 matching bases. The DNA reads TGTGCCAGCAGTTCGATCAGGGTGATGGCTTCACCCCTCCACTTT. This codes for CASSSIRVMASPLHF.